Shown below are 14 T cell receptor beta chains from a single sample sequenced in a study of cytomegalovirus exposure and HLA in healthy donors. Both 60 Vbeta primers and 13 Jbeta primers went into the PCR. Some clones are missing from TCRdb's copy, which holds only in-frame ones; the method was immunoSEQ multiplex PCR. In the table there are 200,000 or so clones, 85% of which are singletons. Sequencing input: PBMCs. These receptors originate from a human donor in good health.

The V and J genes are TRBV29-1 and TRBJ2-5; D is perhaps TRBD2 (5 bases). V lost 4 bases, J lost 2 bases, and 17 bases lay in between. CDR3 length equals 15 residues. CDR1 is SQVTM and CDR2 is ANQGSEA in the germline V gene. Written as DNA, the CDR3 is TGCAGCGTTGGGCCGAGGGCAGGCCTACAAGAGACCCAGTACTTC. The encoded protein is CSVGPRAGLQETQYF.

In DNA, the CDR3 is TGTGCCAGCTCACTTTCGCCTATTATCGACAGGAAAACCCTGAACACTGAAGCTTTCTTT. Protein: CASSLSPIIDRKTLNTEAFF. The chain joins TRBV18 to TRBJ1-1; D perhaps matches TRBD1 (6 bases). With 4 bases removed from V and 0 bases from J, the gap between germline ends came to 27 bases. The germline gives CDR1 KGHSH, CDR2 LQKENI. This CDR3 spans 20 amino acids.

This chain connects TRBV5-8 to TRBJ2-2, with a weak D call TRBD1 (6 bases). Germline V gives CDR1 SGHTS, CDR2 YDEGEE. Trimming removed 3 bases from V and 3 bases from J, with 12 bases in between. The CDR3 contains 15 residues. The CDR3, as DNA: TGTGCCAGCAGCTGGTCGACAGGTTACACCGGGGAGCTGTTTTTT. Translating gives CASSWSTGYTGELFF.

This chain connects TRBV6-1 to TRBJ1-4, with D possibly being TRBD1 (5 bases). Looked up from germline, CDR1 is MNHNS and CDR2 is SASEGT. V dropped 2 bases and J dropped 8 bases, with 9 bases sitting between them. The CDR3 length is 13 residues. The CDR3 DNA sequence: TGTGCCAGCAGTGAACAGGGAGGGGAAAAACTGTTTTTT. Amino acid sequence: CASSEQGGEKLFF.

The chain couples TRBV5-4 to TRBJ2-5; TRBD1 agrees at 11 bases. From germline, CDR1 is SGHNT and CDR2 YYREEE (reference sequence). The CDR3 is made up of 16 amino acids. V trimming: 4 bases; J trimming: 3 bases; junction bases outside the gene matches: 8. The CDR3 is CASSQGQGALKETQYF. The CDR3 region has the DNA TGTGCCAGCAGCCAAGGACAGGGGGCCCTTAAAGAGACCCAGTACTTC.

The CDR3 DNA reads TGTGCCAGTAGCCCGGGACAGGGGACAGATACGCAGTATTTT. Protein product: CASSPGQGTDTQYF. V gene TRBV19 combines with J gene TRBJ2-3, with TRBD1 identical over 10 bases. The trim removed 6 bases at V and 3 bases at J, leaving 3 bases unmatched. Germline values: CDR1 LNHDA, CDR2 SQIVND (reference sequence). CDR3 length equals 14 residues.

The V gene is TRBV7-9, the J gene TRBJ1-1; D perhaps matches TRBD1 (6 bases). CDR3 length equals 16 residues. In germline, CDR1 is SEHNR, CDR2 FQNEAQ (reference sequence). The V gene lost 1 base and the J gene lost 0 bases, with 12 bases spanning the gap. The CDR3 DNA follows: TGTGCCAGCAGCTTAGAAATAGGACAGTTGAACACTGAAGCTTTCTTT. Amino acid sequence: CASSLEIGQLNTEAFF. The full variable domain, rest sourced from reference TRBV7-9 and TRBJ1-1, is DTGVSQNPRHKITKRGQNVTFRCDPISEHNRLYWYRQTLGQGPEFLTYFQNEAQLEKSRLLSDRFSAERPKGSFSTLEIQRTEQGDSAMYLCASSLEIGQLNTEAFFGQGTRLTVV.

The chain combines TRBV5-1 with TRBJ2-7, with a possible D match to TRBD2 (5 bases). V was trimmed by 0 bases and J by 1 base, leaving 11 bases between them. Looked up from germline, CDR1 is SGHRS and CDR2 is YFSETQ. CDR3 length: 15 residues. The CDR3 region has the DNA TGCGCCAGCAGCTTGGCACGGGGTGGTTCCTACGAGCAGTACTTC. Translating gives CASSLARGGSYEQYF.

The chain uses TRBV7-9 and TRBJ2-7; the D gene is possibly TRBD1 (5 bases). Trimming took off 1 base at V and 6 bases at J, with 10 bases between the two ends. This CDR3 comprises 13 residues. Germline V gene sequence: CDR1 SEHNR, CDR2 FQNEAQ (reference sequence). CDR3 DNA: TGTGCCAGCAGCTTAGGAACAGGCTCCGAGCAGTACTTC. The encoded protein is CASSLGTGSEQYF.

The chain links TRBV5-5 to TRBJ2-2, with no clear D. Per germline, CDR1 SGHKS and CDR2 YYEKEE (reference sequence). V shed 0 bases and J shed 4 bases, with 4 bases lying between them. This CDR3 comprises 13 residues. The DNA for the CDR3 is TGTGCCAGCAGCTTGGTTATCACCGGGGAGCTGTTTTTT. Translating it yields CASSLVITGELFF.

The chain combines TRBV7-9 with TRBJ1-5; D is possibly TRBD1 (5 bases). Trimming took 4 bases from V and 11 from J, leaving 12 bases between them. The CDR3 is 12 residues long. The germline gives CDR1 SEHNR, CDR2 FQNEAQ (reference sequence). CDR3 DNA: TGTGCCAGCAGCTCTGGGGCCATGGCCCAGCATTTT. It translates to CASSSGAMAQHF.

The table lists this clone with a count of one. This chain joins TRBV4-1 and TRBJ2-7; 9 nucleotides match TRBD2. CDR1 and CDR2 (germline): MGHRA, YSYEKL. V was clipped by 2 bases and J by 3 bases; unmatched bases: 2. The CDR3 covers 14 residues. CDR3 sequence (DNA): TGCGCCAGCAGCCAAATAGCGGGAGTCTACGAGCAGTACTTC. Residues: CASSQIAGVYEQYF.

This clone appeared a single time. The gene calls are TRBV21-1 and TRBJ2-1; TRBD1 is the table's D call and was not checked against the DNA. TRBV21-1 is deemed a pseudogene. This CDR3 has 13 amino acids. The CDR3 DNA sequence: TGTGCCAGCAAGGGCAGGGGGGACAATGAGCAGTTCTTC. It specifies CASKGRGDNEQFF.

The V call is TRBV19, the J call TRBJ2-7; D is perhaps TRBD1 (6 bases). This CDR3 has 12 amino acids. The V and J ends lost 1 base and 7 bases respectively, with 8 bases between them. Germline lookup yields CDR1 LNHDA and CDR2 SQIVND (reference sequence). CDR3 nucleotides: TGTGCCAGTAGTATAGTCAGGGGAGAGCAGTACTTC. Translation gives CASSIVRGEQYF.